This TCR beta chain comes out of a study of CD8+ T cells in alopecia areata. Only a few counts were recorded for this clone. The CDR3 length is 12 residues. Between the trimmed V and J ends, which lost 1 base and 8 bases, there was a span of 6 bases. CDR1 is PRHDT and CDR2 is FYEKMQ in the germline V gene (reference sequence). Treatment meaning: oral pan-JAK inhibitor, 5-10 mg twice daily. RNA was extracted and reverse transcribed into cDNA as the sequencing template. The method was immunoSEQ multiplex PCR; TCRdb's version includes in-frame clones alone and lacks a portion of them. The sample yields about 140,000 clones, roughly 50% seen once.

This sequence originates from a human donor with alopecia areata. V usage is TRBV13 and J usage is TRBJ1-3, with D uncertain. Sample: CD8+ T cells sorted from blood, taken at week 4, from a patient treated with tofacitinib. CDR3: CASSLVPDTIYF. The CDR3 nucleotides read TGTGCCAGCAGCTTAGTTCCGGACACCATATATTTT.